These 17 T cell receptor beta chains came from one sample sequenced in a study of cytomegalovirus exposure and HLA in healthy donors. A multiplex PCR was run with 60 Vbeta primers and 13 Jbeta primers. Here immunoSEQ multiplex PCR was the method, and the copy in TCRdb shows in-frame clones only, minus some. This table holds roughly 100,000 clones, 78% found once. The sequenced material came from PBMCs. These TCRs come from a woman aged 55-75 years in good health and CMV-seronegative.

The chain employs TRBV5-1 and TRBJ1-1, with 7 bases matching TRBD1. Per the germline V gene, CDR1 is SGHRS and CDR2 is YFSETQ. The CDR3 sequence is 15 residues long. V gave up 5 bases and J gave up 5 bases; unmatched junction bases: 12. This chain's CDR3 is CASRYRQGTTTEAFF. CDR3 in DNA: TGCGCCAGCAGGTATAGACAGGGAACAACGACTGAAGCTTTCTTT.

The chain combines TRBV5-4 with TRBJ1-1; D unclear. The length of the CDR3 is 14 residues. Germline lookup yields CDR1 SGHNT and CDR2 YYREEE (reference sequence). Trimming took off 5 bases at V and 5 bases at J, with 16 bases between the two ends. CDR3 DNA: TGTGCCAGCAGATTCGACTTCGGAGGGACTGAAGCTTTCTTT. Its protein is CASRFDFGGTEAFF.

The table lists this clone with a few counts. This chain joins TRBV30 and TRBJ2-5, with D maybe TRBD1 (6 bases). The last part of the DNA fits TRBJ2-7 better; the J call may be wrong. Germline V CDR1 and CDR2: GTSNPN, SVGIG (reference sequence). The CDR3 runs to 13 residues. The chain's CDR3 is CAWSPQGPYEQYF. In DNA, the CDR3 is TGTGCCTGGAGTCCACAGGGCCCCTACGAGCAGTACTTC.

In this sample, this clone turned up once. The rearrangement uses TRBV11-2 and TRBJ2-5; tentatively, D is TRBD2 (6 bases). This CDR3 spans 14 amino acids. In germline, CDR1 is SGHAT, CDR2 FQNNGV. Between the trimmed V and J ends, which lost 3 bases and 5 bases, there was a span of 13 bases. CDR3 region: CASSFTGTGETQYF. DNA of the CDR3: TGTGCCAGCAGCTTCACCGGGACTGGGGAGACCCAGTACTTC.

Only a few counts were recorded for this clone. The V and J genes are TRBV6-1 and TRBJ2-1; 11 positions agree with TRBD2. Germline V gene sequence: CDR1 MNHNS, CDR2 SASEGT. After removal of 2 bases from V and 6 bases from J, the junction contained 15 bases not matched to a gene. This CDR3 contains 19 residues. The CDR3 sequence is CASSELIRASGRIVNEQFF. Written as DNA, the CDR3 is TGTGCCAGCAGTGAACTAATTAGGGCTAGCGGGAGGATAGTCAATGAGCAGTTCTTC.

V usage is TRBV10-3 and J usage is TRBJ2-3, with TRBD2 matching over 13 bases. Germline V gene sequence: CDR1 ENHRY, CDR2 SYGVKD. The CDR3 extends over 14 amino acids. V lost 10 bases and J lost 3; bases outside the gene matches: 4. The CDR3 DNA reads TGTGCCACACTAGCGGGGGGGCGAACAGATACGCAGTATTTT. Encoded protein: CATLAGGRTDTQYF.

The genes are TRBV9 and TRBJ1-6; unclear D gene. The CDR3 spans 15 residues. Germline lookup yields CDR1 SGDLS and CDR2 YYNGEE. The V end was cut by 0 bases, the J end by 6 bases, with 10 bases between. CDR3 residues: CASSVARHVNSPLHF. Here the CDR3 DNA reads TGTGCCAGCAGCGTAGCAAGACACGTTAATTCACCCCTCCACTTT.

The J gene is TRBJ1-1, the V gene TRBV5-1, with a tentative D call TRBD1 (6 bases). With 2 bases removed from V and 4 bases from J, the gap between germline ends came to 15 bases. Germline V gene data show CDR1 as SGHRS and CDR2 as YFSETQ. The CDR3 is 15 amino acids. The CDR3 DNA is TGCGCCAGCAGCTTTACTGGGGGCGGGCGCACTGAAGCTTTCTTT. Its protein product is CASSFTGGGRTEAFF. The full variable domain, its missing parts supplied by reference TRBV5-1 and TRBJ1-1, is KAGVTQTPRYLIKTRGQQVTLSCSPISGHRSVSWYQQTPGQGLQFLFEYFSETQRNKGNFPGRFSGRQFSNSRSEMNVSTLELGDSALYLCASSFTGGGRTEAFFGQGTRLTVV.

In its sample, this clone was seen once. The chain joins TRBV28 to TRBJ1-1; D gene ambiguous. CDR3 size: 12 residues. Germline lookup yields CDR1 MDHEN and CDR2 SYDVKM. V shed 3 bases and J shed 10 bases, with 12 bases lying between them. The DNA of the CDR3 is TGTGCCAGCAGTTTCGCGGGGAGGCGAGCTTTCTTT. It codes for CASSFAGRRAFF.

This rearrangement joins TRBV2 to TRBJ1-6; TRBD1 aligns across 11 bases. This CDR3 is 14 amino acids long. Per germline, CDR1 SNHLY and CDR2 FYNNEI. With 4 bases clipped from V and 9 bases from J, the junction kept 2 bases outside the gene matches. This CDR3 reads CASSVDRGLSPLHF. Here the CDR3 DNA reads TGTGCCAGCAGTGTGGACAGGGGGCTTTCACCCCTCCACTTT.

This clone was seen only a few times. The rearrangement uses TRBV4-3 and TRBJ2-3; D remains ambiguous. The V gene lost 1 base and the J gene lost 0 bases, with 5 bases spanning the gap. Germline CDR1 is LGHNA and CDR2 is YSLEER. This CDR3 has 14 amino acids. The CDR3 spells CASSQGTSTDTQYF. The DNA for the CDR3 is TGCGCCAGCAGCCAAGGAACAAGCACAGATACGCAGTATTTT.

The chain joins TRBV6-5 to TRBJ1-2, with D tentatively TRBD1 (5 bases). Germline CDR1 and CDR2: MNHEY and SVGAGI. The V gene lost 2 bases and the J gene lost 5 bases, with 9 bases spanning the gap. This CDR3 spans 13 amino acids. Here the CDR3 reads CASSYHSGYGYTF. CDR3 nucleotides: TGTGCCAGCAGTTACCACTCAGGGTATGGCTACACCTTC.

The chain joins TRBV7-9 to TRBJ2-1, with D possibly TRBD2 on 6 matching bases. This CDR3 has 17 amino acids. V lost 4 bases and J lost 6, with 22 bases in between. Germline V CDR1 and CDR2: SEHNR, FQNEAQ (reference sequence). Here the CDR3 reads CASSSSPEGTRGNEQFF. CDR3 in DNA: TGTGCCAGCAGCTCTAGTCCGGAAGGGACTCGAGGCAATGAGCAGTTCTTC.

The rearrangement links TRBV28 to TRBJ1-2, with a possible D match to TRBD1 (6 bases). Trimming stripped 6 bases from V and 5 bases from J, with 10 bases between. This CDR3 spans 12 amino acids. Looked up from germline, CDR1 is MDHEN and CDR2 is SYDVKM. CDR3 coding DNA: TGTGCCAGCAGCCGGACAGATTATGGCTACACCTTC. Its protein product is CASSRTDYGYTF.

The chain has TRBV5-1 and TRBJ1-1; D not resolved. The CDR3 length is 14 residues. Germline V gene sequence: CDR1 SGHRS, CDR2 YFSETQ. Trimming removed 6 bases at V and 1 base at J, with 13 bases between. The CDR3 sequence: CASKEVAPNTEAFF. In nucleotides, the CDR3 is TGCGCCAGCAAGGAGGTGGCTCCGAACACTGAAGCTTTCTTT. The full variable domain, its missing parts supplied by reference TRBV5-1 and TRBJ1-1, is KAGVTQTPRYLIKTRGQQVTLSCSPISGHRSVSWYQQTPGQGLQFLFEYFSETQRNKGNFPGRFSGRQFSNSRSEMNVSTLELGDSALYLCASKEVAPNTEAFFGQGTRLTVV.

The rearrangement links TRBV5-4 to TRBJ2-6, with a tentative D call TRBD1 (5 bases). The length of the CDR3 is 17 residues. Per germline, CDR1 SGHNT and CDR2 YYREEE (reference sequence). Deletions cut 0 bases from V and 2 bases from J, with 12 bases between. The CDR3 region has the DNA TGTGCCAGCAGCTTGGGGCAGGGCAGGACTGGGGCCAACGTCCTGACTTTC. The encoded protein is CASSLGQGRTGANVLTF.

For the CDR3, the DNA is TGTGCCAGCAGCCCTCCTAGCGGGAGCTCCTACAATGAGCAGTTCTTC. This encodes CASSPPSGSSYNEQFF. V is TRBV7-9 and J is TRBJ2-1, with 10 bases fitting TRBD2. V trimming: 5 bases; J trimming: 0 bases; junction bases outside the gene matches: 4. The CDR3 consists of 16 residues. Germline CDR1 and CDR2: SEHNR and FQNEAQ (reference sequence).